This T cell receptor (beta chain) emerged from a study of cytomegalovirus exposure and HLA in healthy donors. This clone was counted between two and nine times. The PCR contained 60 Vbeta and 13 Jbeta primers. The protocol was immunoSEQ multiplex PCR, while the TCRdb copy is restricted to in-frame clones and leaves out a portion. This table has around 110,000 clones, about 72% appearing once. This CDR3 comprises 15 residues. Per the germline V gene, CDR1 is SGDLS and CDR2 is YYNGEE. The V end was cut by 3 bases, the J end by 7 bases, with 14 bases between. The clonotype was recovered from a man between 18 and 29 years old in good health and CMV-seronegative. Sequencing was carried out using PBMCs. V and J are TRBV9 and TRBJ2-6; D is perhaps TRBD1 (6 bases). CDR3 coding DNA: TGTGCCAGCAGCGCTGGGACACTTGGAGCCAACGTCCTGACTTTC. This translates into CASSAGTLGANVLTF.